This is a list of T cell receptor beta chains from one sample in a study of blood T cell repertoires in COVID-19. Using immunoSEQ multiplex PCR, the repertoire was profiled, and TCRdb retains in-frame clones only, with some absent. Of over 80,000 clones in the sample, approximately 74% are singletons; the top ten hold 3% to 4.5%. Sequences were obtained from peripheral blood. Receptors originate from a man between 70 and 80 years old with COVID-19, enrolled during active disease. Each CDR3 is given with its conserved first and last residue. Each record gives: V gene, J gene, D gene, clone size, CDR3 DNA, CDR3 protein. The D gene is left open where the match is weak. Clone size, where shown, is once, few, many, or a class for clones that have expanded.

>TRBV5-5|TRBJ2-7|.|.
TGTGCCAGCAGCAACAGGGCTGTCCCCTACGAGCAGTACTTC
CASSNRAVPYEQYF
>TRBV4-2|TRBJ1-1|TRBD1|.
TGTGCCAGCAGCCAAAACCTAGGGGCGGGACAGGGGAACACTGAAGCTTTCTTT
CASSQNLGAGQGNTEAFF
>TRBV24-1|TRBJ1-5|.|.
TGTGCCACCAGTGACGCGAGTCAGCCCCAGCATTTT
CATSDASQPQHF
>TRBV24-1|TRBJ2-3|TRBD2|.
TGTGCCACCAGTGATTTGAGGGGCCCTAGCGGGAGGACCCGGGGCACAGATACGCAGTATTTT
CATSDLRGPSGRTRGTDTQYF
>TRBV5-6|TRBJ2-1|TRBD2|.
TGTGCCAGCAGCTTGAGTGGTAGCGGGCGTGACAATGAGCAGTTCTTC
CASSLSGSGRDNEQFF
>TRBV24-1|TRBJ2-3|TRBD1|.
TGTGCCACCAGTGGACCGACCGGACAGGGCGGCACAGATACGCAGTATTTT
CATSGPTGQGGTDTQYF
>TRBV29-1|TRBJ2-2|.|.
TGCAGCGCTGTCGGGGGGCTAAAGGCCGGGGAGCTGTTTTTT
CSAVGGLKAGELFF
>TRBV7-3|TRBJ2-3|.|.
TGTGCCAGCAGCTTCGGGATAGGGTCGGCAGATACGCAGTATTTT
CASSFGIGSADTQYF
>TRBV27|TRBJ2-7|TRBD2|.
TGTGCCAGCAGTCGAGCGGGAGCAGTGCAGTACTTC
CASSRAGAVQYF
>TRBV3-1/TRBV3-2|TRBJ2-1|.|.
TGTGCCAGCAGCCAAGCCGGGGTCTCCTACAATGAGCAGTTCTTC
CASSQAGVSYNEQFF
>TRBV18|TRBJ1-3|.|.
TGTGCCAGCTCACCGCAGGGAAGCAGAAACACCATATATTTT
CASSPQGSRNTIYF
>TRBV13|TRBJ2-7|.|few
TGTGCCAGCAGCTTATACAGGGCGCTCTACGAGCAGTACTTC
CASSLYRALYEQYF
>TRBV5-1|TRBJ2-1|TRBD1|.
TGCGCCAGCAGCAGGCTCGGACAGGGTAATTACAATGAGCAGTTCTTC
CASSRLGQGNYNEQFF
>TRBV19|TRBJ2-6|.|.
TGTGCCAGTAGTATCCAAGGGGTATCCGGGGCCAACGTCCTGACTTTC
CASSIQGVSGANVLTF
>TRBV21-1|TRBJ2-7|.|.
TGTGCCAGCAGCTCCCAGTCTAGCGTCCGAAGCTCCTACGAGCAGTACTTC
CASSSQSSVRSSYEQYF
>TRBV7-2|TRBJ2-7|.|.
TGTGCCAGCAGCCGCGACACCTACGAGCAGTACTTC
CASSRDTYEQYF
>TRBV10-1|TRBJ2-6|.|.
TGCGCCAGCAGTACCGGGACAGCCGGGACTCTTGGCTCTGGGGCCAACGTCCTGACTTTC
CASSTGTAGTLGSGANVLTF
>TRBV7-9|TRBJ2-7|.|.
TGTGCCAGCAGCTTGGGGACCGGGACTGGACCTTACGAGCAGTACTTC
CASSLGTGTGPYEQYF
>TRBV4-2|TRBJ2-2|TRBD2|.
TGTGCCAGCAGCCAAGATGGAGCGGGAGAGCTGGAGCTGTTTTTT
CASSQDGAGELELFF
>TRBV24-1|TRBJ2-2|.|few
TGTGCCACCAGTGATTTGCGTTCGAACACCGGGGAGCTGTTTTTT
CATSDLRSNTGELFF
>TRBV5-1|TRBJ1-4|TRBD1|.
TGCGCCAGCAGGGTGGACAGGGAGGAAAAACTGTTTTTT
CASRVDREEKLFF
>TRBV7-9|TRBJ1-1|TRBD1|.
TGTGCCAGCAGCCCCAGACAGGGAAGTATGAACACTGAAGCTTTCTTT
CASSPRQGSMNTEAFF
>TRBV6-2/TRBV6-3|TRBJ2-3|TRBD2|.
TGTGCCAGCAGCCCACGGACTAGCGGGAGGGCCGGTAATTTT
CASSPRTSGRAGNF
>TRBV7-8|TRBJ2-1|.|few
TGTGCCAGCAGCAACTATATCGGAGCTAGCTCCTACAATGAGCAGTTCTTC
CASSNYIGASSYNEQFF
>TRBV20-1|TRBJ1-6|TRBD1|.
TGCAGTGCTAGTCCTGGACAGGGGGCCTCACCCCTCCACTTT
CSASPGQGASPLHF
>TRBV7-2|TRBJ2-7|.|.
TGTGCCAGCAGCATCGGGCGGGGATCGGCCTACGAGCAGTACTTC
CASSIGRGSAYEQYF
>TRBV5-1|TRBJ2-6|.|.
TGCGCCAGCAGTCCGGTGCCTTCTGGGGCCAACGTCCTGACTTTC
CASSPVPSGANVLTF
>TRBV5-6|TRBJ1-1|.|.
TGTGCCAGCAGCGTGACAGCTTCTATGAACACTGAAGCTTTCTTT
CASSVTASMNTEAFF
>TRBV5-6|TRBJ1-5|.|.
TGTGCCAGCAGCCCCGGCAGGGGTCAGCCCCAGCATTTT
CASSPGRGQPQHF
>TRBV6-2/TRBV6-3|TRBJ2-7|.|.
TGTGCCAGCAGTTACAAGTCGGGGAGAACGACCTACGAGCAGTACTTC
CASSYKSGRTTYEQYF
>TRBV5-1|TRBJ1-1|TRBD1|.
TGCGCCAGCAGCTTTACAGGGGATAACACTGAAGCTTTCTTT
CASSFTGDNTEAFF
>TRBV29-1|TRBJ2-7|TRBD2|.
TGCAGCGTTCGGGAGGGTGTTTACGAGCAGTACTTC
CSVREGVYEQYF
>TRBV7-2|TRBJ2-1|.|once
TGTGCCAGCAGCTTAGACCCGGGAACTGAGCAGTTCTTC
CASSLDPGTEQFF
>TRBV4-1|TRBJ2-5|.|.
TGCGCCAGCAGCCAAGTGGGACACCGGCAAGAGACCCAGTACTTC
CASSQVGHRQETQYF
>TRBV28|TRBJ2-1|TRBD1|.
TGTGCCAGCAGCTCTTCGACGTCAGGGGGAAATGAGCAGTTCTTC
CASSSSTSGGNEQFF
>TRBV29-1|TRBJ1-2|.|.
TGCAGCGTTGGCCAGTCGAACTATGGCTACACCTTC
CSVGQSNYGYTF
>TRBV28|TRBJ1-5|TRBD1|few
TGTGCCAGCGTGTTACAACAGGGGTTTAGCAATCAGCCCCAGCATTTT
CASVLQQGFSNQPQHF
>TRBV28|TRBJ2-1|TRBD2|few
TGTGCCAGCAGTTCTCAGAAAACTAGCGGTACCTACAATGAGCAGTTCTTC
CASSSQKTSGTYNEQFF
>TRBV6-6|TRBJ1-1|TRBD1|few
TGTGCCAGCAGTTTTGGACAGGGGAGTACTGAAGCTTTCTTT
CASSFGQGSTEAFF
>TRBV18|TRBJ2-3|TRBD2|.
TGTGCCAGCTTTGGCGGGAGAATGGATACGCAGTATTTT
CASFGGRMDTQYF
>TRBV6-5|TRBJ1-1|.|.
TGTGCCAGCAGGGACAGTCAGAACACTGAAGCTTTCTTT
CASRDSQNTEAFF
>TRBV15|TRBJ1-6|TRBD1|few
TGTGCCACCAGCCACCCCCGGACAGGGGGTTCACCCCTCCACTTT
CATSHPRTGGSPLHF
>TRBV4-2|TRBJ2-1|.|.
TGTGCCAGCAGCCTGAACAGGGAGTCCCGATACAATGAGCAGTTCTTC
CASSLNRESRYNEQFF
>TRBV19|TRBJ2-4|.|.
TGTGCCAGTAGTATTCGGGTTCAGGCCAAAAACATTCAGTACTTC
CASSIRVQAKNIQYF
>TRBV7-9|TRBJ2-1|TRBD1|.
TGTGCCAGCAGCTTTGGACAGGGTTTCAATGAGCAGTTCTTC
CASSFGQGFNEQFF
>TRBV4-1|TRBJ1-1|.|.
TGCGCCAGCAGCCAAGAGTCCGGGGGTTATTCTGGGAACACTGAAGCTTTCTTT
CASSQESGGYSGNTEAFF
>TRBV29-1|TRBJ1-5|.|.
TGCAGCGCCCTGGGGGGATATAGCAATCAGCCCCAGCATTTT
CSALGGYSNQPQHF
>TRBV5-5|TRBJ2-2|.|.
TGTGCCAGCAGCCGGGGAGCAGGGGCAGACACCGGGGAGCTGTTTTTT
CASSRGAGADTGELFF
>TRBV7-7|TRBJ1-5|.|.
TGTGCTAGCAGCCCAGGTCGGGGGCAGCCCCAGCATTTT
CASSPGRGQPQHF
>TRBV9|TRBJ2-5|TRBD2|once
TGTGCCAGCAGCGTAGCAGCGGGAGTCGAAGAGACCCAGTACTTC
CASSVAAGVEETQYF
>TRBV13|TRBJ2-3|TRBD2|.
TGTGCCAGCAGCTCTAGCGGGAGGTTAGATACGCAGTATTTT
CASSSSGRLDTQYF
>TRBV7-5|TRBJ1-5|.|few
TGTGTCAGAAGCGGCAGGGGGCGAAGCAATCAGCCCCAGCATTTT
CVRSGRGRSNQPQHF
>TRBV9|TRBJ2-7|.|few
TGTGCCAGCAGCGGACGGGACAAGTCTATGGAGCAGTACTTC
CASSGRDKSMEQYF
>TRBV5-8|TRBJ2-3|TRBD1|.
TGTGCCAGCAGCTTGGCCGAGGTGACAGGGTGGGCAGATACGCAGTATTTT
CASSLAEVTGWADTQYF
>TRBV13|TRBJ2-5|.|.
TGTGCCAGCAGCTTAGGCGACAGAGAGACCCAGTACTTC
CASSLGDRETQYF
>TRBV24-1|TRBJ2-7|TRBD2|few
TGTGCCACCAGTGGTCCGTCCTCTAGCGGCTATTCCTACGAGCAGTACTTC
CATSGPSSSGYSYEQYF
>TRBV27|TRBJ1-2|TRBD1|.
TGTGCCAGCAGTCCAATCCTCGGACAGGGCGGGTATGGCTACACCTTC
CASSPILGQGGYGYTF
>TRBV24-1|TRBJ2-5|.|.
TGTGCCACCGCGGAGAGTGGAGAGACCCAGTACTTC
CATAESGETQYF
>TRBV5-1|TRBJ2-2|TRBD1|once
TGCGCCAGCAGTCCGGGACAGCCGAACACCGGGGAGCTGTTTTTT
CASSPGQPNTGELFF